Following are 7 T cell receptor beta chains from one sample sequenced in a study of OX40 agonist ivuxolimab in advanced cancers. Method: immunoSEQ multiplex PCR; TCRdb's copy keeps in-frame clones and lacks some. The profile covers some 74,000 clones, with approximately 90% appearing a single time and approximately 1% taken by the ten largest. Sequences were derived from CD4+ or CD8+ T cells sorted from blood, sampled in a trial of the OX40 agonist ivuxolimab. The receptors were gathered from an adult with an advanced solid tumor such as melanoma, head and neck, liver or kidney cancer.

This clone is a singleton in its sample. This chain joins TRBV2 and TRBJ1-2, with 8 bases matching TRBD1. The J segment lost 7 bases and the V segment lost 7 bases, leaving 8 bases of the junction unmatched. The CDR3 is 13 residues long. Germline V lookup: CDR1 SNHLY, CDR2 FYNNEI. The CDR3 loop reads CASIRTGKGGYTF. The CDR3 DNA sequence: TGTGCCAGCATTCGGACAGGGAAGGGTGGCTACACCTTC.

The genes are TRBV19 and TRBJ2-1, with TRBD1 matching over 8 bases. Losses at the gene ends were 3 bases for V and 10 bases for J; bases not matched to a gene: 14. CDR3 length: 16 amino acids. From germline, CDR1 is LNHDA and CDR2 SQIVND (reference sequence). CDR3 coding DNA: TGTGCCAGTAGTATTTTGCAGGGGGCGCGAGAGGCGGAGCAGTTCTTC. The encoded protein is CASSILQGAREAEQFF.

The chain links TRBV2 to TRBJ2-3; D unresolved. V lost 3 bases and J lost 6, with 10 bases in between. The CDR3 totals 13 residues. Germline-derived CDR1 and CDR2 are SNHLY and FYNNEI. CDR3 in DNA: TGTGCCAGCAGTGAGCTACTTAGGGATACGCAGTATTTT. This codes for CASSELLRDTQYF.

This clone was seen only once. The rearrangement uses TRBV6-1 and TRBJ1-2, with a tentative D call TRBD1 (6 bases). Trimming took off 0 bases at V and 4 bases at J, with 12 bases between the two ends. The CDR3 runs 15 residues. From germline, CDR1 is MNHNS and CDR2 SASEGT. The CDR3 DNA sequence: TGTGCCAGCAGTGAAGCGGGGGGGCATAGCTATGGCTACACCTTC. Translated, it gives CASSEAGGHSYGYTF.

This chain links TRBV13 with TRBJ1-5; D is possibly TRBD1 (5 bases). Trimming cost V 5 bases and J 4 bases, with 24 bases left between them. The CDR3 sequence is 18 residues long. The germline V gene has CDR1 PRHDT and CDR2 FYEKMQ (reference sequence). The DNA of the CDR3 is TGTGCCAGCAGCGGAGGAGGCGGCAGGGATGGGGGAAATCAGCCCCAGCATTTT. It codes for CASSGGGGRDGGNQPQHF.

This clone was counted a few times. This chain connects TRBV18 to TRBJ2-1; 8 bases are shared with TRBD2. V lost 0 bases to trimming and J lost 8 bases; unmatched junction nucleotides: 3. This CDR3 spans 14 amino acids. Germline V lookup: CDR1 KGHSH, CDR2 LQKENI. For the CDR3, the DNA is TGTGCCAGCTCACCACCCGGGGGGGCTGATGAGCAGTTCTTC. Translation gives CASSPPGGADEQFF.

This chain links TRBV27 with TRBJ2-3, with D perhaps TRBD1 or TRBD2 (5 bases each). V lost 1 base and J lost 4, with 12 bases in between. This CDR3 has 15 residues. Per germline, CDR1 MNHEY and CDR2 SMNVEV (reference sequence). The CDR3: CASSLFGARADTQYF. The CDR3 bases are TGTGCCAGCAGTTTATTCGGGGCCCGCGCAGATACGCAGTATTTT.